The 16 T cell receptor beta chains reported below all come from one sample, sequenced in a study of technical replicates of blood from several donors. The method was immunoSEQ multiplex PCR; TCRdb's version includes in-frame clones alone and lacks a portion of them. The repertoire includes tens of thousands of clones, roughly 92% of them detected once, and about 0.4% sits in the top ten. The sequenced sample was T cells isolated from PBMCs. The source of these receptors is a human donor in good health.

On this clone: At one end, the junction sequence differs from germline, possibly due to a read error. The chain carries TRBV2 and TRBJ2-2, with TRBD2 matching over 11 bases. This CDR3 comprises 17 residues. CDR1 SNHLY and CDR2 FYNNEI come from the germline V gene. DNA for the CDR3: TGTGCAAGCACCGGGACTAGCGGAGCTGAGAACACCGGGGAGCTGTTTTTT. It codes for CASTGTSGAENTGELFF. The whole variable domain, remainder taken from reference TRBV2 and TRBJ2-2, is EPEVTQTPSHQVTQMGQEVILRCVPISNHLYFYWYRQILGQKVEFLVSFYNNEISEKSEIFDDQFSVERPDGSNFTLKIRSTKLEDSAMYFCASTGTSGAENTGELFFGEGSRLTVL.

The chain employs TRBV13 and TRBJ2-5; 10 bases align to TRBD2. CDR3 length equals 20 residues. CDR1 is PRHDT and CDR2 is FYEKMQ in the germline V gene (reference sequence). V shed 1 base and J 6 bases; nucleotides not matched to a gene: 20. The CDR3 DNA follows: TGTGCCAGCAGCTTAGAATCGAGCGGGAGGGCCTCGACTCTTGCTAAGACCCAGTACTTC. This gives the protein CASSLESSGRASTLAKTQYF.

V gene TRBV27 combines with J gene TRBJ2-7, with 12 bases lining up with TRBD2. The germline V gene has CDR1 MNHEY and CDR2 SMNVEV (reference sequence). J gave up 3 bases and V 4 bases, and 7 bases lay outside the gene matches. This CDR3 has 16 residues. This CDR3 reads CASSSATSGRIYEQYF. DNA for the CDR3: TGTGCCAGCAGTTCAGCGACTAGCGGGAGAATCTACGAGCAGTACTTC.

The J gene is TRBJ2-7, the V gene TRBV10-3; tentative D call: TRBD1 (6 bases). Trimming removed 3 bases at V and 4 bases at J, with 10 bases between. Germline V gene sequence: CDR1 ENHRY, CDR2 SYGVKD. The CDR3 runs 13 residues. Written as DNA, the CDR3 is TGTGCCATCAGTGACCTTACAGGGTACGAGCAGTACTTC. Protein sequence: CAISDLTGYEQYF.

The chain has TRBV6-1 and TRBJ1-1, with D maybe TRBD1 (5 bases). The CDR3 length is 13 residues. Per germline, CDR1 MNHNS and CDR2 SASEGT. Trimming stripped 7 bases from V and 2 bases from J, with 11 bases between. CDR3 region: CASTPRENTEAFF. In DNA, the CDR3 is TGTGCCAGCACCCCCAGGGAAAACACTGAAGCTTTCTTT.

The chain couples TRBV30 to TRBJ1-1; the match to TRBD1 covers 7 bases. After removal of 1 base from V and 1 base from J, the junction contained 3 bases not matched to a gene. This CDR3 spans 14 amino acids. Germline V lookup: CDR1 GTSNPN, CDR2 SVGIG (reference sequence). The CDR3 spells CAWSDWDRNTEAFF. The CDR3 nucleotides read TGTGCCTGGAGTGACTGGGACAGGAACACTGAAGCTTTCTTT.

This chain joins TRBV9 and TRBJ2-1; 13 positions agree with TRBD2. Unmatched junction bases numbered 11, after V lost 4 bases and J lost 10 bases. Per germline, CDR1 SGDLS and CDR2 YYNGEE. The CDR3 sequence is 16 residues long. Here the CDR3 DNA reads TGTGCCAGCAGCCGGACTAGCGGGAGTAGGAAGAGCGAGCAGTTCTTC. Translating it yields CASSRTSGSRKSEQFF. The whole variable domain, remainder taken from reference TRBV9 and TRBJ2-1, is DSGVTQTPKHLITATGQRVTLRCSPRSGDLSVYWYQQSLDQGLQFLIQYYNGEERAKGNILERFSAQQFPDLHSELNLSSLELGDSALYFCASSRTSGSRKSEQFFGPGTRLTVL.

The J gene is TRBJ2-2, the V gene TRBV7-6; possibly TRBD2 for D (5 bases). The CDR3 has 15 amino acids. The germline V gene encodes CDR1 SGHVS and CDR2 FNYEAQ. The V gene lost 2 bases and the J gene lost 8 bases, with 15 bases spanning the gap. CDR3 amino acids: CASSLLAAVPGELFF. CDR3 sequence (DNA): TGTGCCAGCAGCTTACTAGCTGCGGTCCCTGGGGAGCTGTTTTTT.

The CDR3 nucleotides read TGTGCCAGCAGCCCGAGGGGAAACACCATATATTTT. Translating it yields CASSPRGNTIYF. J is TRBJ1-3 and V is TRBV14; D is unclear. This CDR3 has 12 residues. V was pared by 4 bases and J by 4 bases, with 5 bases between. The germline V gene has CDR1 SGHDN and CDR2 FVKESK.

The chain uses TRBV29-1 and TRBJ1-2, with D maybe TRBD1 (5 bases). Germline V CDR1 and CDR2: SQVTM, ANQGSEA. This CDR3 is 12 amino acids long. Trimming took off 6 bases at V and 4 bases at J, with 12 bases between the two ends. The DNA of the CDR3 is TGCAGCGTAAGGGGCGACGGCTATGGCTACACCTTC. This sequence encodes CSVRGDGYGYTF.

The V and J genes are TRBV28 and TRBJ2-2, with 7 nucleotides matching TRBD2. Germline CDR1 reads MDHEN; CDR2 reads SYDVKM. The CDR3 runs 16 residues. Trimming cost V 2 bases and J 4 bases; bases outside gene matches: 7. For the CDR3, the DNA is TGTGCCAGCAGTTTAGTCGGGGACTACCTCACCGGGGAGCTGTTTTTT. It codes for CASSLVGDYLTGELFF.

This sequence joins TRBV2 and TRBJ2-1; TRBD2 aligns across 11 bases. The CDR3 has 13 residues. V was pared by 8 bases and J by 6 bases, with 3 bases of the junction left unmatched. Germline lookup yields CDR1 SNHLY and CDR2 FYNNEI. CDR3 amino acids: CASGLAGRNEQFF. Here the CDR3 DNA reads TGTGCCAGCGGACTAGCGGGCCGCAATGAGCAGTTCTTC.

The chain couples TRBV5-5 to TRBJ2-7; D unresolved. The germline V gene has CDR1 SGHKS and CDR2 YYEKEE (reference sequence). V shed 0 bases and J shed 0 bases, with 4 bases lying between them. This CDR3 has 13 residues. The CDR3 sequence is CASSLASSYEQYF. CDR3 coding DNA: TGTGCCAGCAGCTTGGCGAGCTCCTACGAGCAGTACTTC. The full variable domain, its missing parts supplied by reference TRBV5-5 and TRBJ2-7, is DAGVTQSPTHLIKTRGQQVTLRCSPISGHKSVSWYQQVLGQGPQFIFQYYEKEERGRGNFPDRFSARQFPNYSSELNVNALLLGDSALYLCASSLASSYEQYFGPGTRLTVT.

This chain links TRBV7-2 with TRBJ2-7, with TRBD2 matching over 11 bases. J was trimmed by 7 bases and V by 1 base; bases with no gene match: 6. The CDR3 totals 15 residues. The germline gives CDR1 SGHTA, CDR2 FQGNSA. The CDR3 nucleotides are TGTGCCAGCAGCTTAGAACTAGCGGGAGCGAGGGAGCAGTACTTC. Protein product: CASSLELAGAREQYF.

J is TRBJ2-7 and V is TRBV21-1; the table's TRBD1 call for D was not verified on the DNA. TRBV21-1 is a recognized pseudogene. CDR3 length equals 17 residues. CDR3 in DNA: TGTGCCAGCAGCAAAGTCTTGGGCAGGGTTGACGTCCACGAGCAGTACTTC. It codes for CASSKVLGRVDVHEQYF.

This chain links TRBV1 with TRBJ2-5; TRBD1 is the table's D call and was not checked against the DNA. TRBV1 is annotated as a pseudogene. This CDR3 is built from 11 residues. The CDR3 DNA sequence: TGCACCAGCAGCCAAGATGGGACAGGGTACTTC. This encodes CTSSQDGTGYF.